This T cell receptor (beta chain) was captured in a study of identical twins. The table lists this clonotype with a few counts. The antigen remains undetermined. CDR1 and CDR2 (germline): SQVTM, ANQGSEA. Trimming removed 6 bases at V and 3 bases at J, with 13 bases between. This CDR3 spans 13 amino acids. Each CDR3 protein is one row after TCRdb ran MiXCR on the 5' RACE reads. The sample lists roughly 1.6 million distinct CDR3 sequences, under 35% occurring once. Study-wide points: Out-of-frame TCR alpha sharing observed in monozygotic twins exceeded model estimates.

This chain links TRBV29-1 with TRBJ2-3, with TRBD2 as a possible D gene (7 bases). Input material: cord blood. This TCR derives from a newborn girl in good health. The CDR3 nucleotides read TGCAGCGTGAGGGGGGGATGGACAGATACGCAGTATTTT. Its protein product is CSVRGGWTDTQYF.